The T cell receptor (beta chain) under discussion was sequenced for a study of radiotherapy plus CTLA-4 blockade in lung cancer (dated by TCRdb to 2017 to 2018). A note on the overall study: Among the enrolled patients, about 19% had an objective response, and about 29% reached disease control.

Focal radiation therapy combined with CTLA-4 blockade (ipilimumab) was tested in patients with chemo-refractory metastatic non-small-cell lung cancer. Libraries came from the immunoSEQ multiplex PCR assay. TCRdb re-hosts the immuneACCESS table, in-frame sequences only. Its copies lack some clones; in the studies checked, an unresolved V gene accounts for under half of them, and the cause for the rest is not known. A total of over 95,000 clones appear in this sample, about four fifths of them only once. Jointly, the top ten make up 2.5% to 3.5% of the sample. The CDR3 goes from the cysteine to the phenylalanine over 13 residues. The sequence is cut down to CDR3 DNA, 39 bases in frame from base 1. The germline V gene (reference sequence) specifies WNHNN as CDR1 and SYGVQD as CDR2. V has 9 bases trimmed and J has 1 base trimmed; junction bases matching no gene number 4. General conclusions and limits of the study: The strongest predictors of response, as reported, were early dynamic changes in blood T cell clones along with a rise in serum interferon-beta after radiation. After treatment with radiotherapy and ipilimumab, TCR clones that originated in tumors expanded in peripheral blood.

On this clone: The antigen it recognizes is unknown. No much larger clone exists at a distance of one base, and base qualities are not known.

The sequence links TRBV10-1 to TRBJ2-3; 7 central bases correspond to TRBD2. The sequence came from a human donor with non-small cell lung cancer who had a partial response to radiotherapy plus ipilimumab. Some clones in this sample may be carry-over from other donors' samples. The sample in question was peripheral blood, obtained from a patient treated with radiotherapy plus ipilimumab. The nucleotide sequence reads as follows: TGCGCCAGTTCTAGCGGACGCACAGATACGCAGTATTTT. Translated, it reads CASSSGRTDTQYF.